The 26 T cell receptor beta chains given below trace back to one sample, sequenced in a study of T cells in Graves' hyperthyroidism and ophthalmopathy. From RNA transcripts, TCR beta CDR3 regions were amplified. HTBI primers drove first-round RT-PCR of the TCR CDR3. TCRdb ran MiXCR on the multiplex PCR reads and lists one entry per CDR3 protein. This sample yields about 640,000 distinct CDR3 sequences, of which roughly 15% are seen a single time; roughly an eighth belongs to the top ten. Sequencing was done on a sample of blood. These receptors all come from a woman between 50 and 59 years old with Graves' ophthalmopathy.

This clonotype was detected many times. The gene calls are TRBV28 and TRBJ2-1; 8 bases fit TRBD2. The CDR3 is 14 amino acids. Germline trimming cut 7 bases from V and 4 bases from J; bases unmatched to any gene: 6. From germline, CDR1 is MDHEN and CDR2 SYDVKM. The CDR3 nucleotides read TGTGCCAGCAACCTAGCGGGCGTGTACAATGAGCAGTTCTTC. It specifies CASNLAGVYNEQFF. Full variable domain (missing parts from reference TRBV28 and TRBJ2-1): DVKVTQSSRYLVKRTGEKVFLECVQDMDHENMFWYRQDPGLGLRLIYFSYDVKMKEKGDIPEGYSVSREKKERFSLILESASTNQTSMYLCASNLAGVYNEQFFGPGTRLTVL.

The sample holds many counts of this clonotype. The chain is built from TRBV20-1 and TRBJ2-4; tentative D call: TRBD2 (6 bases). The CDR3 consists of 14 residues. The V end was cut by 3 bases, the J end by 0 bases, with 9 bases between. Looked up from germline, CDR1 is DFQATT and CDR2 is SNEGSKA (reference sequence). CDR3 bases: TGCAGTGCTAGCCGAGCGGGAGCCAAAAACATTCAGTACTTC. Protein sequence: CSASRAGAKNIQYF.

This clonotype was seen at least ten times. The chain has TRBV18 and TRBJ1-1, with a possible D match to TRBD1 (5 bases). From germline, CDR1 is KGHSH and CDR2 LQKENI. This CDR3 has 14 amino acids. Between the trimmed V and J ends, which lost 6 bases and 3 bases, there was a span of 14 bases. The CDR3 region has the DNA TGTGCCAGCTCCCCCGTGGGGGGTCACACTGAAGCTTTCTTT. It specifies CASSPVGGHTEAFF. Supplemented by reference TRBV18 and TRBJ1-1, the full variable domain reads NAGVMQNPRHLVRRRGQEARLRCSPMKGHSHVYWYRQLPEEGLKFMVYLQKENIIDESGMPKERFSAEFPKEGPSILRIQQVVRGDSAAYFCASSPVGGHTEAFFGQGTRLTVV.

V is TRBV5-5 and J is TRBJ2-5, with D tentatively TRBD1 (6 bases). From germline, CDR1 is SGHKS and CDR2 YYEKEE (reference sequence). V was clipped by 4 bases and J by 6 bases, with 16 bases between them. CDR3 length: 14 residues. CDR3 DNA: TGTGCCAGCAGCCTAATGACAGGAATTCAGACCCAGTACTTC. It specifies CASSLMTGIQTQYF.

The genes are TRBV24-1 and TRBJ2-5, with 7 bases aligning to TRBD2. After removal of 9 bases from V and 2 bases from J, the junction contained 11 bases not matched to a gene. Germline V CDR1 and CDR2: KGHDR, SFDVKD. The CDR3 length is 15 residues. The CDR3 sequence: CATGVAGVKQETQYF. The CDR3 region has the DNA TGTGCCACCGGTGTTGCGGGAGTTAAACAAGAGACCCAGTACTTC.

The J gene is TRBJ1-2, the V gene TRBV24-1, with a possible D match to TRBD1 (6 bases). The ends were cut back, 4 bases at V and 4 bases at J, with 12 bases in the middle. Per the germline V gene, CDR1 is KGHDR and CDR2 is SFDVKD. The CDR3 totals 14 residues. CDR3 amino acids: CATSDIRGGYGYTF. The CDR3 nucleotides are TGTGCCACCAGTGACATCAGGGGTGGCTATGGCTACACCTTC.

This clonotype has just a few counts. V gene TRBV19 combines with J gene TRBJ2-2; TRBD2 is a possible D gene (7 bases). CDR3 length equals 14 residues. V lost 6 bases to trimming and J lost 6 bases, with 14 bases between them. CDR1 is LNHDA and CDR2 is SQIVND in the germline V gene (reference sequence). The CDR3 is CASRVVGGAGELFF. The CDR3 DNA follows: TGTGCCAGTAGAGTAGTAGGGGGGGCCGGGGAGCTGTTTTTT.

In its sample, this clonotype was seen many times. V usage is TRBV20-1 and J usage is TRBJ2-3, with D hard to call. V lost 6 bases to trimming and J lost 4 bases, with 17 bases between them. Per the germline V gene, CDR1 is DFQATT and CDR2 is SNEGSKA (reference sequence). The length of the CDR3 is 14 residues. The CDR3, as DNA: TGCAGTGCGAAAGACGGACGTTCTGCAGATACGCAGTATTTT. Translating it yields CSAKDGRSADTQYF.

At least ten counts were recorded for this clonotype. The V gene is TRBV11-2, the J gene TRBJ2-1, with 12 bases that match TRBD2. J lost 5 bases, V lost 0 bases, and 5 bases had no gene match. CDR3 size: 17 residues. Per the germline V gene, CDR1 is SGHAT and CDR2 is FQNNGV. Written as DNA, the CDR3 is TGTGCCAGCAGCTTAGAGACTAGCGGGAGTGTACACAATGAGCAGTTCTTC. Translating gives CASSLETSGSVHNEQFF.

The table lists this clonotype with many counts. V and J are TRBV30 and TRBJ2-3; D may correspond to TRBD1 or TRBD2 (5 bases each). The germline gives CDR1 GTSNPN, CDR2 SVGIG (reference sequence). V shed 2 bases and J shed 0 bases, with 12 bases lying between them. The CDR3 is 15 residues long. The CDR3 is CAWSKRGLSTDTQYF. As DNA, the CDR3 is TGTGCCTGGAGTAAACGGGGCCTTAGCACAGATACGCAGTATTTT. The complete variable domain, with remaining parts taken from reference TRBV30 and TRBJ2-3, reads SQTIHQWPATLVQPVGSPLSLECTVEGTSNPNLYWYRQAAGRGLQLLFYSVGIGQISSEVPQNLSASRPQDRQFILSSKKLLLSDSGFYLCAWSKRGLSTDTQYFGPGTRLTVL.

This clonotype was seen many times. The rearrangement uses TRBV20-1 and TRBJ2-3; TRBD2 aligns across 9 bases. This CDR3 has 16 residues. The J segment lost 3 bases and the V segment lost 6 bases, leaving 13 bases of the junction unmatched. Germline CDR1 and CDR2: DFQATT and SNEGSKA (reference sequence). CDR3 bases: TGCAGTGCCCTCCGGGTTGTAGCGGGAGAGACAGATACGCAGTATTTT. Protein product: CSALRVVAGETDTQYF.

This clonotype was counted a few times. For the CDR3, the DNA is TGTGCCAGCAGCCCGAGAGGGGGACTGCTGTCCTACGAGCAGTACTTC. Its translation: CASSPRGGLLSYEQYF. The chain is built from TRBV9 and TRBJ2-7; either TRBD1 or TRBD2 may fit D (6 bases each). V was trimmed by 4 bases and J by 1 base, leaving 18 bases between them. This CDR3 is built from 16 residues. The germline CDR1 and CDR2 sequences are SGDLS and YYNGEE.

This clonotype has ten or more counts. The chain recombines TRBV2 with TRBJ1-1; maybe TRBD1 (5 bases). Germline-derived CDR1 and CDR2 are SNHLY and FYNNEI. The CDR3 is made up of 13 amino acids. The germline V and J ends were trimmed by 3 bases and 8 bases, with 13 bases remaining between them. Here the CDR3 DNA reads TGTGCCAGCAGTGACAAGGGGAAAAGGGAAGCTTTCTTT. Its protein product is CASSDKGKREAFF.

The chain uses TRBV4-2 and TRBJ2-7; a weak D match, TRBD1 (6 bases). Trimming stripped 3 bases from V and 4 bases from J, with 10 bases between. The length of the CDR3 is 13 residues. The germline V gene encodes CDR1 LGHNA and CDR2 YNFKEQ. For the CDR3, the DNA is TGTGCCAGCAGCCAGCGAAGGGGGTACGAGCAGTACTTC. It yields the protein CASSQRRGYEQYF.

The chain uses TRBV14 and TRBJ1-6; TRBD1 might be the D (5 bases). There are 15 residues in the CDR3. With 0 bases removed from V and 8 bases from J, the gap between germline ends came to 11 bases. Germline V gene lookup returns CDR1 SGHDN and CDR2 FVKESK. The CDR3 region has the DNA TGTGCCAGCAGCCAAGACCGGGACGCCTATTCACCCCTCCACTTT. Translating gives CASSQDRDAYSPLHF.

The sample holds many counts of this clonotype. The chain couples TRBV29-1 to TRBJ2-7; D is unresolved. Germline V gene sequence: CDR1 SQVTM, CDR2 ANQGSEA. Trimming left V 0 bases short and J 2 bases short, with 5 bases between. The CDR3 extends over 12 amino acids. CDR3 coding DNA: TGCAGCGTTGAAGAGGGTACCTACGAGCAGTACTTC. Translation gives CSVEEGTYEQYF.

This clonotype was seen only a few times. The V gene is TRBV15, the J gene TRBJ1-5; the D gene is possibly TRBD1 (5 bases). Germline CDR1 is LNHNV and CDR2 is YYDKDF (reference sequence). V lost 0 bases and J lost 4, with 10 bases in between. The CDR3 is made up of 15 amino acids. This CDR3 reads CATSRETGGNQPQHF. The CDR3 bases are TGTGCCACCAGCAGAGAGACCGGGGGTAATCAGCCCCAGCATTTT.

The CDR3 region has the DNA TGTGCCAGCAGCAGCTTGGACAGGGGTCGTGGCGAGCAGTACTTC. Its translation is CASSSLDRGRGEQYF. This chain joins TRBV11-2 and TRBJ2-7; 9 nucleotides line up with TRBD1. CDR1 and CDR2 (germline): SGHAT, FQNNGV. V was pared by 5 bases and J by 6 bases, with 11 bases of the junction left unmatched. The length of the CDR3 is 15 residues.

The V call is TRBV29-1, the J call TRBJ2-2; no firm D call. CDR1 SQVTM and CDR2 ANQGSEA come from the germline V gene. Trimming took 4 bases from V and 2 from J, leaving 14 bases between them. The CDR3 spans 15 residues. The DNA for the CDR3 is TGCAGCGTTGTCGACGAACCACTTAACACCGGGGAGCTGTTTTTT. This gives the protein CSVVDEPLNTGELFF.

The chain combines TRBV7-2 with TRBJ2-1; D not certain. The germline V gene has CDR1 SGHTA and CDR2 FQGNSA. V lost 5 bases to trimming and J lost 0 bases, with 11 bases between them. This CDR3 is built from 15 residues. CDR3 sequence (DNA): TGTGCCAGCAGCCTAAGGAAGGGCTCCTACAATGAGCAGTTCTTC. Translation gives CASSLRKGSYNEQFF.

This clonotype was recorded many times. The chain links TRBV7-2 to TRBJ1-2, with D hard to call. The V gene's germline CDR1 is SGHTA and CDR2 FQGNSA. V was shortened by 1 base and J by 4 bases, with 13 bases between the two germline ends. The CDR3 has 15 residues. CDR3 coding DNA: TGTGCCAGCAGCTTAGAGGCCGGACTTGGCTATGGCTACACCTTC. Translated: CASSLEAGLGYGYTF.

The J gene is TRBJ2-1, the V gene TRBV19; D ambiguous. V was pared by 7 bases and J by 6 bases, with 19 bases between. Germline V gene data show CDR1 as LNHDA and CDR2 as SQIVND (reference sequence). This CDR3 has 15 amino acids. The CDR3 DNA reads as TGTGCCAGTAACACAGCCAGGACCGTATCCAATGAGCAGTTCTTC. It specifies CASNTARTVSNEQFF.

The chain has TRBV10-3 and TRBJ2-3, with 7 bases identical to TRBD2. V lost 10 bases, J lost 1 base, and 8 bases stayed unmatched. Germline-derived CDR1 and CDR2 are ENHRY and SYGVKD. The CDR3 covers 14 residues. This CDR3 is CATIGAGGTDTQYF. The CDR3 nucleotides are TGTGCCACGATCGGGGCGGGAGGCACAGATACGCAGTATTTT.

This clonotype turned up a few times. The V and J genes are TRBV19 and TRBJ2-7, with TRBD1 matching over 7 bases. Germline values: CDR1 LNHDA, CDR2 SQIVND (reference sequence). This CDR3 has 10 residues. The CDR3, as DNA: TGTGCGGGACAGTGTAACGAGCAGTACTTC. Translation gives CAGQCNEQYF.

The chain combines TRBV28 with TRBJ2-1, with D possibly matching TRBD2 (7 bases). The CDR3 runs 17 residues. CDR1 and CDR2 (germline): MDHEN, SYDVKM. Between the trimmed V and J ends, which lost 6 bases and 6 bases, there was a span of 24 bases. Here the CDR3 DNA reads TGTGCCAGCAGCCGCAGGCTAGGGGGGGTTGTTGTCAATGAGCAGTTCTTC. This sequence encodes CASSRRLGGVVVNEQFF.

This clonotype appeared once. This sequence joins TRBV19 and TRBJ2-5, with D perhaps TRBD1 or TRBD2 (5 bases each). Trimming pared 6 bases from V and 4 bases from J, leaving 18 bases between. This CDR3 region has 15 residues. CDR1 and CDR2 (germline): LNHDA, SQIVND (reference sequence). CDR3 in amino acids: CASSGTAISRETQYF. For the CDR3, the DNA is TGTGCCAGTAGCGGGACGGCGATTTCCAGAGAGACCCAGTACTTC.